These 16 T cell receptor beta chains share one sample of origin, sequenced in a study of blood T cell repertoires in COVID-19. Some clones are missing from TCRdb's copy, which holds only in-frame ones; the method was immunoSEQ multiplex PCR. The sample records some 200,000 clones, 65% to 90% being singletons. Material for sequencing was peripheral blood. The receptor set was obtained from a man at least 80 years old with acute or convalescent COVID-19.

The CDR3 spells CASSPPVPGLAKNIQYF. The CDR3, as DNA: TGTGCCAGCTCACCACCAGTGCCCGGGTTAGCCAAAAACATTCAGTACTTC. The rearrangement joins TRBV18 to TRBJ2-4; D ambiguous. V was clipped by 0 bases and J by 0 bases, with 12 bases between them. Germline-derived CDR1 and CDR2 are KGHSH and LQKENI. CDR3 length: 17 amino acids.

The V and J genes are TRBV15 and TRBJ2-7; possibly TRBD2 for D (7 bases). Between the trimmed V and J ends, which lost 0 bases and 6 bases, there was a span of 21 bases. The CDR3 has 17 residues. From germline, CDR1 is LNHNV and CDR2 YYDKDF (reference sequence). The CDR3 coding sequence is TGTGCCACCAGCAGAGATGCTATCGTTCGGGGGGCGGGCGAGCAGTACTTC. Protein: CATSRDAIVRGAGEQYF.

This clone was seen once. The genes are TRBV30 and TRBJ1-4; a possible D gene is TRBD1 (6 bases). This CDR3 comprises 15 residues. V lost 5 bases to trimming and J lost 3 bases, with 16 bases between them. Germline values: CDR1 GTSNPN, CDR2 SVGIG (reference sequence). The CDR3 region has the DNA TGTGCCTGGCTCTCATCACAGGGCTCTAATGAAAAACTGTTTTTT. This gives the protein CAWLSSQGSNEKLFF.

V and J are TRBV28 and TRBJ1-2, with 8 bases lining up with TRBD1. CDR3 size: 15 residues. Germline CDR1 is MDHEN and CDR2 is SYDVKM. J lost 2 bases, V lost 1 base, and 3 bases had no gene match. CDR3 bases: TGTGCCAGCAGTTTATTGCAGGGGGCCAACTATGGCTACACCTTC. Translating it yields CASSLLQGANYGYTF.

In DNA form, the CDR3 reads TGTGCCAGCAGCTTCGGGACAATTACGTCGAACACTGAAGCTTTCTTT. Its protein product is CASSFGTITSNTEAFF. V usage is TRBV7-9 and J usage is TRBJ1-1, with D possibly matching TRBD1 (6 bases). Trimming stripped 3 bases from V and 1 base from J, with 15 bases between. This CDR3 contains 16 residues. In germline, CDR1 is SEHNR, CDR2 FQNEAQ (reference sequence).

The chain has TRBV28 and TRBJ1-2; D not certain. Germline CDR1 reads MDHEN; CDR2 reads SYDVKM. This CDR3 has 11 residues. In DNA form, the CDR3 reads TGTGCTACAGATCCCAACTATGGCTACACCTTC. It yields the protein CATDPNYGYTF.

CDR3 in DNA: TGTGCCACCAGCAGAGATTTGGGACTAGCAGAGACCCAGTACTTC. Translated, it gives CATSRDLGLAETQYF. The chain joins TRBV15 to TRBJ2-5; 9 bases line up with TRBD2. CDR3 length equals 15 residues. CDR1 and CDR2 from the germline V gene are LNHNV and YYDKDF (reference sequence). With 0 bases clipped from V and 4 bases from J, the junction kept 3 bases outside the gene matches.

The V call is TRBV7-9, the J call TRBJ1-1; D unresolved. Trimming removed 3 bases at V and 1 base at J, with 9 bases between. The CDR3 is made up of 14 amino acids. Germline V gene sequence: CDR1 SEHNR, CDR2 FQNEAQ (reference sequence). The CDR3 loop is CASSFSGGNTEAFF. DNA of the CDR3: TGTGCCAGCAGCTTCTCAGGTGGGAACACTGAAGCTTTCTTT.

The genes are TRBV5-1 and TRBJ1-4; 7 bases match TRBD1. Germline-derived CDR1 and CDR2 are SGHRS and YFSETQ. The CDR3 is 15 amino acids. V was pared by 2 bases and J by 1 base, with 2 bases of the junction left unmatched. CDR3 DNA: TGCGCCAGCAGCTTCTCAGGGGGAACTAATGAAAAACTGTTTTTT. Amino acid sequence: CASSFSGGTNEKLFF.

The chain links TRBV18 to TRBJ1-4, with D perhaps matching TRBD1 (6 bases). Trimming left V 5 bases short and J 6 bases short, with 16 bases between. Looked up from germline, CDR1 is KGHSH and CDR2 is LQKENI. The CDR3 is made up of 15 amino acids. CDR3 sequence (DNA): TGTGCCAGCTCAACGAACAGGGCTGGTGATGAAAAACTGTTTTTT. Its translation: CASSTNRAGDEKLFF.

The chain combines TRBV18 with TRBJ2-5; 7 nucleotides align to TRBD1. CDR3 length: 16 amino acids. CDR1 and CDR2 (germline): KGHSH, LQKENI. The V and J ends lost 4 bases and 2 bases, in that order; junction bases with no gene match: 10. The CDR3 here is CASSQNLMTGQETQYF. The DNA for the CDR3 is TGTGCCAGCTCACAGAACTTGATGACAGGGCAAGAGACCCAGTACTTC.

This clone was counted many times. The rearrangement links TRBV25-1 to TRBJ2-1; perhaps TRBD2 as D (6 bases). Trimming shortened V by 9 bases and J by 4 bases, and 22 bases separated the two germline ends. The CDR3 has 16 residues. Per the germline V gene, CDR1 is MGHDK and CDR2 is SYGVNS. The CDR3 reads CASSSFGTSQYNEQFF. CDR3 nucleotides: TGTGCCAGTTCGTCCTTCGGGACTTCCCAATACAATGAGCAGTTCTTC. The variable domain in full, completed from reference TRBV25-1 and TRBJ2-1, reads EADIYQTPRYLVIGTGKKITLECSQTMGHDKMYWYQQDPGMELHLIHYSYGVNSTEKGDLSSESTVSRIRTEHFPLTLESARPSHTSQYLCASSSFGTSQYNEQFFGPGTRLTVL.

This clone was counted once. The chain has TRBV7-2 and TRBJ2-7, with TRBD1 matching over 9 bases. V lost 4 bases and J lost 6; bases outside the gene matches: 10. CDR1 and CDR2 (germline): SGHTA, FQGNSA. The length of the CDR3 is 15 residues. The CDR3 bases are TGTGCCAGCAGCTCGATACAGGGGGCGCAGACCGAGCAGTACTTC. Translation gives CASSSIQGAQTEQYF.

The CDR3 nucleotides are TGTGCCAGTAGCACTAACAGGGAGAGATTCAATGAGCAGTTCTTC. As protein: CASSTNRERFNEQFF. The rearrangement links TRBV19 to TRBJ2-1; weak D call: TRBD1 (6 bases). Germline V CDR1 and CDR2: LNHDA, SQIVND (reference sequence). V gave up 6 bases and J gave up 6 bases, with 18 bases separating them. The CDR3 has 15 residues.

Written as DNA, the CDR3 is TGTGCCAGCAGCTCCCGGGAGACCCAGTACTTC. It codes for CASSSRETQYF. The chain recombines TRBV7-9 with TRBJ2-5; the D is unclear. V gave up 4 bases and J gave up 5 bases, with 5 bases separating them. The CDR3 covers 11 residues. CDR1 is SEHNR, CDR2 FQNEAQ, per germline (reference sequence).

The V call is TRBV24-1, the J call TRBJ2-6, with TRBD1 as a possible D gene (5 bases). Germline loops: CDR1 KGHDR, CDR2 SFDVKD. This CDR3 is 14 amino acids long. V lost 9 bases to trimming and J lost 3 bases, with 11 bases between them. The CDR3 is CATGPGFGANVLTF. CDR3 in DNA: TGTGCCACCGGACCAGGGTTTGGGGCCAACGTCCTGACTTTC.